The 17 T cell receptor beta chains given below trace back to one sample, sequenced in a study of T cells after yellow fever vaccination. A single record per CDR3 protein comes from TCRdb applying MiXCR to the 5' RACE reads. Of more than 300,000 distinct CDR3 sequences in the sample, about 10% were seen once. The material sequenced was CD4+ T cells sorted from PBMCs, taken 45 days after the yellow fever booster vaccination. Receptors were obtained from a young man who received the YFV17D yellow fever vaccine.

There are a few counts of this clonotype. This chain links TRBV11-2 with TRBJ2-7; 8 bases map to TRBD1. Germline trimming cut 5 bases from V and 6 bases from J; bases unmatched to any gene: 12. The CDR3 loop spans 15 amino acids. CDR1 is SGHAT and CDR2 is FQNNGV in the germline V gene. The CDR3 spells CASSRQGSKWGEQYV. The CDR3 coding sequence is TGTGCCAGCAGCCGACAGGGGTCCAAGTGGGGCGAGCAGTACGTC.

This clonotype was seen ten or more times. This chain connects TRBV7-2 to TRBJ2-2; weak D call: TRBD1 (5 bases). The CDR3 is 14 amino acids. The germline gives CDR1 SGHTA, CDR2 FQGNSA. Trimming cost V 5 bases and J 4 bases, with 11 bases left between them. The CDR3 reads CASSMRQSTGELFF. In DNA, the CDR3 is TGTGCCAGCAGCATGAGACAGAGCACCGGGGAGCTGTTTTTT.

This clonotype has a handful of counts. The gene calls are TRBV20-1 and TRBJ1-4; 7 nucleotides match TRBD1. Trimming at V came to 6 bases and at J to 4 bases, leaving 5 bases not matched to a gene. CDR3 length equals 13 residues. Germline lookup yields CDR1 DFQATT and CDR2 SNEGSKA (reference sequence). CDR3 coding DNA: TGCAGTGCCCGGACAGGATTTAATGAAAAACTGTTTTTT. Translating it yields CSARTGFNEKLFF.

This clonotype has a handful of counts. The J gene is TRBJ2-3, the V gene TRBV12-3 or TRBV12-4, with 10 bases matching TRBD1. The trim removed 5 bases at V and 1 base at J, leaving 6 bases unmatched. This CDR3 region has 16 residues. CDR3 residues: CASSPRDRGGTDTQYF. In DNA, the CDR3 is TGTGCCAGCAGTCCGAGGGACAGGGGTGGCACAGATACGCAGTATTTT.

This clonotype has just a few counts. The genes are TRBV27 and TRBJ2-4; weak D call: TRBD1 (6 bases). The CDR3 consists of 15 residues. Germline loops: CDR1 MNHEY, CDR2 SMNVEV (reference sequence). V was trimmed by 8 bases and J by 8 bases, leaving 22 bases between them. CDR3 sequence (DNA): TGTGCCAGCGCTTACAGGGTAGGGCTGGGAGACATTCAGTACTTC. It translates to CASAYRVGLGDIQYF.

The chain has TRBV11-2 and TRBJ1-3; D unresolved. The CDR3 covers 13 residues. Per germline, CDR1 SGHAT and CDR2 FQNNGV. The germline V and J ends were trimmed by 0 bases and 10 bases, with 10 bases remaining between them. CDR3 region: CASSLDLSGTIYF. Written as DNA, the CDR3 is TGTGCCAGCAGCTTAGATCTTTCCGGAACCATATATTTT.

This clonotype was observed a handful of times. V and J are TRBV6-6 and TRBJ2-3; a weak D match, TRBD1 (5 bases). V was cut by 6 bases and J by 4 bases, with 14 bases left in between. The germline V gene encodes CDR1 MNHNY and CDR2 SVGAGI (reference sequence). The CDR3 sequence is 14 residues long. The DNA of the CDR3 is TGTGCCAGCAGACTCCTTGGGGCCTCAGATACGCAGTATTTT. It specifies CASRLLGASDTQYF.

This chain uses TRBV20-1 with TRBJ2-7; TRBD2 matches 7 bases. This CDR3 spans 15 amino acids. The ends lost 2 bases at V and 3 bases at J; junction bases unmatched: 10. Germline CDR1 DFQATT, CDR2 SNEGSKA (reference sequence). The CDR3 nucleotides are TGCAGTGCTAGAAAGGCGGGAGAGGTCCGCTACGAGCAGTACGTC. Encoded protein: CSARKAGEVRYEQYV.

On this clonotype itself: This may stem from a read error, because a much larger clone lies one nucleotide away. V gene TRBV6-1 combines with J gene TRBJ1-2; D is undetermined. Per the germline V gene, CDR1 is MNHNS and CDR2 is SASEGT. Trimming removed 4 bases at V and 4 bases at J, with 7 bases between. The CDR3 covers 12 residues. The CDR3 DNA reads as TGTGCCAGCAGTGTACAGTCCTATGGCTACACCTTC. This gives the protein CASSVQSYGYTF.

This clonotype has more than one count but fewer than ten. The chain combines TRBV5-1 with TRBJ1-1; no definite D call. V lost 0 bases and J lost 3, with 12 bases in between. The CDR3 length is 15 residues. CDR1 and CDR2 from the germline V gene are SGHRS and YFSETQ. The CDR3 sequence: CASSLDPWVDTEAFF. Here the CDR3 DNA reads TGCGCCAGCAGCTTGGATCCCTGGGTCGACACTGAAGCTTTCTTT.

In its sample, this clonotype was seen many times. The chain joins TRBV7-9 to TRBJ1-1, with D unclear. Trimming pared 3 bases from V and 0 bases from J, leaving 11 bases between. The CDR3 totals 15 residues. CDR1 and CDR2 (germline): SEHNR, FQNEAQ (reference sequence). This CDR3 reads CASSFPGSLNTEAFF. The CDR3, as DNA: TGTGCCAGCAGCTTTCCCGGGTCCTTGAACACTGAAGCTTTCTTT.

This clonotype was found many times. The gene calls are TRBV5-1 and TRBJ1-2; possibly TRBD1 for D (6 bases). V shed 4 bases and J shed 0 bases, with 13 bases lying between them. This CDR3 is built from 15 residues. Germline-derived CDR1 and CDR2 are SGHRS and YFSETQ. In DNA, the CDR3 is TGCGCCAGCAGCATCCAGGGACAAGCTAACTATGGCTACACCTTC. This translates into CASSIQGQANYGYTF. The full variable domain, completed using reference TRBV5-1 and TRBJ1-2, is KAGVTQTPRYLIKTRGQQVTLSCSPISGHRSVSWYQQTPGQGLQFLFEYFSETQRNKGNFPGRFSGRQFSNSRSEMNVSTLELGDSALYLCASSIQGQANYGYTFGSGTRLTVV.

This chain joins TRBV7-2 and TRBJ1-5, with D maybe TRBD1 (5 bases). With 3 bases removed from V and 11 bases from J, the gap between germline ends came to 23 bases. The CDR3 is 16 amino acids. The V gene's germline CDR1 is SGHTA and CDR2 FQGNSA. The CDR3 DNA sequence: TGTGCCAGCAGCTTCCTAACGTCAGGGCGATCGTGGGCCCAGCATTTT. Translating it yields CASSFLTSGRSWAQHF.

This clonotype occurred a few times. This chain links TRBV5-6 with TRBJ1-5; D remains unclear. The germline V and J ends were trimmed by 5 bases and 2 bases, with 11 bases remaining between them. The CDR3 spans 14 residues. Germline V gene data show CDR1 as SGHDT and CDR2 as YYEEEE. CDR3 loop: CASSPWVRNQPQHF. DNA for the CDR3: TGTGCCAGCAGTCCCTGGGTTCGCAATCAGCCCCAGCATTTT.

The chain has TRBV7-3 and TRBJ2-2; 13 bases map to TRBD2. The CDR3 extends over 15 amino acids. V lost 5 bases, J lost 6 bases, and 3 bases stayed unmatched. In germline, CDR1 is SGHTA, CDR2 FQGTGA. Here the CDR3 DNA reads TGTGCCAGCAGCACGACTAGCGGGGGGTCCGGGGAGCTGTTTTTT. Translated: CASSTTSGGSGELFF. Based on the CDR3 plus reference TRBV7-3 and TRBJ2-2, the full variable domain is GAGVSQTPSNKVTEKGKYVELRCDPISGHTALYWYRQSLGQGPEFLIYFQGTGAADDSGLPNDRFFAVRPEGSVSTLKIQRTERGDSAVYLCASSTTSGGSGELFFGEGSRLTVL.

This sequence joins TRBV6-5 and TRBJ1-4; TRBD1 might be the D (5 bases). V was clipped by 2 bases and J by 4 bases, with 14 bases between them. This CDR3 spans 16 amino acids. The germline gives CDR1 MNHEY, CDR2 SVGAGI. The CDR3 sequence: CASSYDRRSFNEKLFF. CDR3 DNA: TGTGCCAGCAGTTACGACAGAAGAAGCTTTAATGAAAAACTGTTTTTT.

The V and J genes are TRBV12-3 or TRBV12-4 and TRBJ1-1; TRBD1 might be the D (6 bases). Trimming pared 5 bases from V and 4 bases from J, leaving 17 bases between. This CDR3 contains 15 residues. This chain's CDR3 is CASSVNRVRVTEAFF. The CDR3 DNA is TGTGCCAGCAGTGTAAACAGGGTGAGGGTCACTGAAGCTTTCTTT.